This T cell receptor beta chain was sequenced for a study of STAT5B mutations in CD4+ large granular lymphocyte leukemia. Healthy controls were blood donor buffy coats. The V and J ends lost 6 bases and 2 bases, in that order; junction bases with no gene match: 12. Germline V gene data show CDR1 as MDHEN and CDR2 as SYDVKM. The CDR3 covers 16 residues. In the study's own analysis: A productive frequency of 2.59 x 10-5 was the lowest detectable. Using immunoSEQ multiplex PCR, the repertoire was profiled, and TCRdb retains in-frame clones only, with some absent. V and J calls and clone size come straight from that table; D and trimming were deduced from the DNA. The repertoire has about 22,000 clones, 78% of them found once; the top ten carry over 0.4%.

This receptor was obtained from a human donor in good health. This chain joins TRBV28 and TRBJ1-2; TRBD1 aligns across 7 bases. The sample was CD4+ T cells from blood buffy coats. CDR3 nucleotide sequence: TGTGCCAGCAGCCCCCCATGGGGGACAGCAAACTATGGCTACACCTTC. It yields the protein CASSPPWGTANYGYTF.